The 4 T cell receptor beta chains listed next were all sequenced from one sample in a study of technical replicates of blood from a few donors. Generated by immunoSEQ multiplex PCR, the TCRdb table keeps only in-frame clones and is missing some. In the table there are approximately 75,000 clones, 97% of which are singletons. Sequencing was carried out using T cells isolated from PBMCs. The receptors were sampled from a human donor in good health.

The gene calls are TRBV19 and TRBJ1-3; perhaps TRBD1 as D (6 bases). The CDR3 runs to 14 residues. Trimming removed 3 bases from V and 4 bases from J, with 10 bases in between. The germline V gene has CDR1 LNHDA and CDR2 SQIVND (reference sequence). Written as DNA, the CDR3 is TGTGCCAGTAGTATTGGGACAATGGGAAACACCATATATTTT. Translation gives CASSIGTMGNTIYF.

This sequence joins TRBV2 and TRBJ2-3; no definite D call. V lost 11 bases to trimming and J lost 4 bases, with 19 bases between them. CDR3 size: 14 residues. Germline-derived CDR1 and CDR2 are SNHLY and FYNNEI. Here the CDR3 DNA reads TGTGCCCACAAGAAAGACTCAAGACCAGATACGCAGTATTTT. It codes for CAHKKDSRPDTQYF. The full variable domain, completed using reference TRBV2 and TRBJ2-3, is EPEVTQTPSHQVTQMGQEVILRCVPISNHLYFYWYRQILGQKVEFLVSFYNNEISEKSEIFDDQFSVERPDGSNFTLKIRSTKLEDSAMYFCAHKKDSRPDTQYFGPGTRLTVL.

V and J are TRBV4-3 and TRBJ2-7; D remains ambiguous. CDR3 size: 18 residues. V gave up 0 bases and J gave up 3 bases, with 21 bases separating them. The germline V gene encodes CDR1 LGHNA and CDR2 YSLEER. CDR3 DNA sequence: TGCGCCAGCAGCCAAGAAACGGCAACAGTAGGCGTCCTCTACGAGCAGTACTTC. As protein: CASSQETATVGVLYEQYF.

This clone was recorded only once. The chain uses TRBV19 and TRBJ2-7; the match to TRBD2 covers 10 bases. The V and J ends lost 5 bases and 4 bases, in that order; junction bases with no gene match: 8. The CDR3 is 15 residues long. The germline gives CDR1 LNHDA, CDR2 SQIVND (reference sequence). The CDR3 DNA is TGTGCCAGTAGTTTAACCGGGACTAGCGCTTACGAGCAGTACTTC. The encoded protein is CASSLTGTSAYEQYF.